A selection of T cell receptor beta chains follows, all from one sample in a study of OX40 agonist ivuxolimab in advanced cancers. Assay: immunoSEQ multiplex PCR; the TCRdb copy retains only in-frame clones and omits some. The sample shows just over 90,000 clones, 90% to 95% of them seen only once. The source was CD4+ or CD8+ T cells sorted from blood, collected in a trial of the OX40 agonist ivuxolimab. All receptors come from an adult with an advanced solid tumor such as melanoma, head and neck, liver or kidney cancer. Both conserved end residues are part of each CDR3. The D gene is left open where the match is weak. Clone size is stated in some rows and not others, as once, few, many or a class when expanded.

V gene,J gene,clone size,D gene,CDR3 DNA,CDR3 protein
TRBV6-6,TRBJ1-6,-,-,TGTGCCAGCCGCCTGGGGGGGGGATCACCCCTCCACTTT,CASRLGGGSPLHF
TRBV5-1,TRBJ2-2,-,TRBD1,TGCGCCAGCAGGGGGGGAAGGGACAGGAGGTACACCGGGGAGCTGTTTTTT,CASRGGRDRRYTGELFF
TRBV5-1,TRBJ2-7,-,-,TGCGCCAGCAGCTTTAAGGCAGGCGACTATGCCCGCGAGCAGTACTTC,CASSFKAGDYAREQYF
TRBV29-1,TRBJ2-7,-,-,TGCAGCGGTATATTTCAGGGGCACGAGCAGTACTTC,CSGIFQGHEQYF
TRBV19,TRBJ1-1,once,TRBD1,TGTGCCAGTAGTAGACAGGGCGGGAACACTGAAGCTTTCTTT,CASSRQGGNTEAFF
TRBV4-2,TRBJ2-3,-,-,TGTGCCAGCAGCCGGGGGTATACGCAGTATTTT,CASSRGYTQYF
TRBV18,TRBJ2-5,-,-,TGTGCCAGCTCACCAGGGACAACCTCCCAAGAGACCCAGTACTTC,CASSPGTTSQETQYF
TRBV27,TRBJ2-2,-,TRBD2,TGTGCCAGCAGTTTCCGGACTAGCAGTTACACCGGGGAGCTGTTTTTT,CASSFRTSSYTGELFF
TRBV11-2,TRBJ2-1,-,-,TGTGCCAGCAGAAAACCGGGACCGACCACTAATGAGCAGTTCTTC,CASRKPGPTTNEQFF
TRBV2,TRBJ1-1,-,-,TGTGCCAGCAGTGATCTAAGGACAGACAGTTACACTGAAGCTTTCTTT,CASSDLRTDSYTEAFF
TRBV27,TRBJ2-3,-,-,TGTGCCAGCAGTTTCTCCGAGCTCACAGGTACGCAGTATTTT,CASSFSELTGTQYF
TRBV5-1,TRBJ2-5,-,-,TGCGCCAGCAGCTTGTACCCGGGGCGGACCCAAGAGACCCAGTACTTC,CASSLYPGRTQETQYF
TRBV6-1,TRBJ1-2,-,-,TGTGCCAGCAGCAAAAATGGCTACACCTTC,CASSKNGYTF